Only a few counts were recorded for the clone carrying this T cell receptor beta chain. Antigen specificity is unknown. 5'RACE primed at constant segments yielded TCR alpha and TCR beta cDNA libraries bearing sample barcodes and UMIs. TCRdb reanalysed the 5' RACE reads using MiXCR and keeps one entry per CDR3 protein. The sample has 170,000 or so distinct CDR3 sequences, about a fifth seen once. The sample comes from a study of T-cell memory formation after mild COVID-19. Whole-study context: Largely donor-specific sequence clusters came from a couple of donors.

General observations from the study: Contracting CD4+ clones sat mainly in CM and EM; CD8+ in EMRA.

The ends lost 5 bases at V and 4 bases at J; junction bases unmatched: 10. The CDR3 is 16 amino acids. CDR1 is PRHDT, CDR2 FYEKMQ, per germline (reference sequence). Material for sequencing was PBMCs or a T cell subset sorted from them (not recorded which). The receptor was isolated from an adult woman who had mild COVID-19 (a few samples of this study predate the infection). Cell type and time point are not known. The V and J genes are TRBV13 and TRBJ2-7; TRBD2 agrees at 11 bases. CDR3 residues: CASSPTTSGGLYEQYF. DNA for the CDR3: TGTGCCAGCAGCCCAACTACTAGCGGGGGTTTATACGAGCAGTACTTC.